The 29 T cell receptor beta chains below were found in one sample sequenced in a study of blood T cell repertoires in COVID-19. Sequenced by immunoSEQ multiplex PCR; TCRdb stores in-frame clones only, minus some. Here the sample spans 60,000 to 70,000 clones, 65% to 90% being singletons. Sequencing was done on a sample of peripheral blood. The receptor source for this set is a man in his sixties with acute or convalescent COVID-19.

The chain joins TRBV5-5 to TRBJ1-6, with D perhaps matching TRBD1 (6 bases). Trimming removed 0 bases from V and 7 bases from J, with 14 bases in between. The CDR3 covers 16 residues. Germline CDR1 reads SGHKS; CDR2 reads YYEKEE (reference sequence). This chain's CDR3 is CASSLVVGQLNSPLHF. CDR3 DNA: TGTGCCAGCAGCTTGGTGGTCGGACAGCTGAATTCACCCCTCCACTTT.

A few counts support this clone. The chain has TRBV27 and TRBJ2-3, with D maybe TRBD2 (6 bases). CDR1 MNHEY and CDR2 SMNVEV come from the germline V gene (reference sequence). V was clipped by 3 bases and J by 2 bases, with 15 bases between them. CDR3 length: 16 amino acids. The CDR3 here is CASSFSGRRFTDTQYF. CDR3 bases: TGTGCCAGCAGTTTTAGCGGTCGACGGTTCACAGATACGCAGTATTTT.

V usage is TRBV18 and J usage is TRBJ1-3, with D uncertain. CDR1 and CDR2 from the germline V gene are KGHSH and LQKENI. Trimming took off 2 bases at V and 3 bases at J, with 14 bases between the two ends. The CDR3 runs to 16 residues. CDR3 loop: CASSPDGSTLGNTIYF. In nucleotides, the CDR3 is TGTGCCAGCTCACCAGACGGGTCGACTCTTGGAAACACCATATATTTT.

This chain links TRBV7-7 with TRBJ2-6, with D possibly matching TRBD1 (6 bases). Trimming took off 4 bases at V and 0 bases at J, with 10 bases between the two ends. Germline V gene data show CDR1 as SSHAT and CDR2 as FNYEAQ (reference sequence). The CDR3 consists of 16 residues. The CDR3 DNA follows: TGTGCCAGCAGCTCAGGACAGACCTCTGGGGCCAACGTCCTGACTTTC. Amino acid sequence: CASSSGQTSGANVLTF.

This chain joins TRBV5-8 and TRBJ2-1; D is ambiguous. This CDR3 region has 13 residues. CDR1 SGHTS and CDR2 YDEGEE come from the germline V gene. Trimming pared 0 bases from V and 8 bases from J, leaving 9 bases between. The CDR3: CASSLGSYDEQFF. The CDR3 nucleotides read TGTGCCAGCAGCTTGGGTAGCTATGATGAGCAGTTCTTC. Based on the CDR3 plus reference TRBV5-8 and TRBJ2-1, the full variable domain is EAGVTQSPTHLIKTRGQQATLRCSPISGHTSVYWYQQALGLGLQFLLWYDEGEERNRGNFPPRFSGRQFPNYSSELNVNALELEDSALYLCASSLGSYDEQFFGPGTRLTVL.

The chain carries TRBV5-4 and TRBJ1-1, with D hard to call. V was trimmed by 4 bases and J by 0 bases, leaving 13 bases between them. Germline V gene lookup returns CDR1 SGHNT and CDR2 YYREEE (reference sequence). This CDR3 contains 15 residues. The CDR3, as DNA: TGTGCCAGCAGCCAAAGCGCTTCCATGAACACTGAAGCTTTCTTT. It yields the protein CASSQSASMNTEAFF.

This clone was seen only a few times. The chain is built from TRBV7-9 and TRBJ1-2, with D unclear. Germline assignment: CDR1 SEHNR and CDR2 FQNEAQ (reference sequence). This CDR3 has 11 residues. V was clipped by 9 bases and J by 4 bases, with 9 bases between them. This CDR3 is CASSTRYGYTF. CDR3 bases: TGTGCCAGTTCAACGCGCTATGGCTACACCTTC.

The J gene is TRBJ1-3, the V gene TRBV7-9; 7 bases are a match to TRBD1. The V segment lost 5 bases and the J segment 7 bases; nucleotides outside the gene matches: 2. The CDR3 spans 12 residues. Germline values: CDR1 SEHNR, CDR2 FQNEAQ (reference sequence). The CDR3 loop reads CASSPRGNTIYF. The CDR3 region has the DNA TGTGCCAGCAGCCCCAGGGGGAACACCATATATTTT. Together with reference TRBV7-9 and TRBJ1-3, the CDR3 gives the full variable domain: DTGVSQNPRHKITKRGQNVTFRCDPISEHNRLYWYRQTLGQGPEFLTYFQNEAQLEKSRLLSDRFSAERPKGSFSTLEIQRTEQGDSAMYLCASSPRGNTIYFGEGSWLTVV.

The chain employs TRBV19 and TRBJ1-1, with 8 bases that match TRBD1. V shed 6 bases, J shed 1 base, and the junction held 4 bases outside the gene matches. This CDR3 contains 14 residues. Germline V gene data show CDR1 as LNHDA and CDR2 as SQIVND (reference sequence). The CDR3 loop is CASRVRGPNTEAFF. The CDR3 DNA follows: TGTGCCAGTAGGGTCAGGGGGCCGAACACTGAAGCTTTCTTT.

The chain combines TRBV5-4 with TRBJ1-2, with 8 bases aligning to TRBD1. V dropped 5 bases and J dropped 4; count of bases not matched to a gene: 7. The CDR3 covers 14 residues. Germline lookup yields CDR1 SGHNT and CDR2 YYREEE (reference sequence). CDR3 protein: CASRATGASYGYTF. CDR3 sequence (DNA): TGTGCCAGCAGGGCGACAGGGGCAAGCTATGGCTACACCTTC.

The rearrangement links TRBV3-1 (or the pseudogene TRBV3-2) to TRBJ2-3; 9 bases line up with TRBD2. CDR1 and CDR2 (germline): LGHDT, YNNKEL (reference sequence). This CDR3 is 16 amino acids long. The V gene end was trimmed by 0 bases and the J gene end by 5 bases; junction bases not matched to a gene: 6. The CDR3: CASSQDLRRGGDTQYF. In DNA form, the CDR3 reads TGTGCCAGCAGCCAAGACCTAAGGCGGGGGGGAGATACGCAGTATTTT.

This clone turned up a few times. The rearrangement joins TRBV5-4 to TRBJ2-7, with a weak D call TRBD2 (5 bases). The germline gives CDR1 SGHNT, CDR2 YYREEE (reference sequence). The germline V and J ends were trimmed by 3 bases and 5 bases, with 12 bases remaining between them. This CDR3 has 13 amino acids. CDR3 sequence: CASSWNRGNEQYV. DNA for the CDR3: TGTGCCAGCAGCTGGAACCGGGGAAACGAGCAGTACGTC.

V gene TRBV6-2 or TRBV6-3 combines with J gene TRBJ2-7, with 8 positions matching TRBD1. V gave up 2 bases and J gave up 2 bases; unmatched junction bases: 5. Germline assignment: CDR1 MNHEY and CDR2 SVGEGT. CDR3 length: 15 residues. The CDR3 is CASSYRDRSTYEQYV. CDR3 sequence (DNA): TGTGCCAGCAGTTACAGGGACAGGTCTACCTACGAGCAGTACGTC.

This clone was observed once. The same CDR3 also results from other DNA sequences found in this sample. This rearrangement joins TRBV2 to TRBJ1-2; 9 bases agree with TRBD1. The germline CDR1 and CDR2 sequences are SNHLY and FYNNEI. The CDR3 loop spans 13 amino acids. J gave up 4 bases and V 5 bases, and 2 bases lay outside the gene matches. The CDR3 loop is CASSQGQGYGYTF. CDR3 in DNA: TGTGCCAGCAGTCAGGGACAGGGCTATGGCTACACCTTC.

The chain couples TRBV25-1 to TRBJ1-1; 9 bases line up with TRBD1. Germline V lookup: CDR1 MGHDK, CDR2 SYGVNS. CDR3 size: 16 residues. Germline trimming cut 4 bases from V and 3 bases from J; bases unmatched to any gene: 9. CDR3 in DNA: TGTGCCAGCAGTGGGGTCTTGGGACAGGGTGACACTGAAGCTTTCTTT. Translating gives CASSGVLGQGDTEAFF.

The gene calls are TRBV6-1 and TRBJ1-5; 7 positions match TRBD1. The J segment lost 9 bases and the V segment lost 6 bases, leaving 17 bases of the junction unmatched. The germline gives CDR1 MNHNS, CDR2 SASEGT. This CDR3 region has 16 residues. The DNA of the CDR3 is TGTGCCAGCAGCGAACTTAACAGGGGCCGACAACGGCCCCAGCATTTT. Its translation is CASSELNRGRQRPQHF.

J is TRBJ1-2 and V is TRBV6-5, with no clear D. V was clipped by 7 bases and J by 0 bases, with 9 bases between them. The CDR3 is made up of 13 amino acids. Germline V gene data show CDR1 as MNHEY and CDR2 as SVGAGI. CDR3 region: CASMTGTNYGYTF. DNA of the CDR3: TGTGCCAGCATGACGGGGACTAACTATGGCTACACCTTC.

The CDR3 spells CASGNTGTYEQYF. The CDR3 bases are TGTGCCAGCGGCAACACAGGTACCTACGAGCAGTACTTC. V and J are TRBV7-2 and TRBJ2-7; D might be TRBD1 (5 bases). V was shortened by 8 bases and J by 2 bases, with 13 bases between the two germline ends. Looked up from germline, CDR1 is SGHTA and CDR2 is FQGNSA. This CDR3 comprises 13 residues. Full variable domain (missing parts from reference TRBV7-2 and TRBJ2-7): GAGVSQSPSNKVTEKGKDVELRCDPISGHTALYWYRQSLGQGLEFLIYFQGNSAPDKSGLPSDRFSAERTGGSVSTLTIQRTQQEDSAVYLCASGNTGTYEQYFGPGTRLTVT.

This chain connects TRBV6-5 to TRBJ2-7; 9 bases align to TRBD1. The germline gives CDR1 MNHEY, CDR2 SVGAGI. The CDR3 runs 15 residues. The V gene end was trimmed by 6 bases and the J gene end by 6 bases; junction bases not matched to a gene: 12. The CDR3 region has the DNA TGTGCCAGCAGATTATGGGGGACAGGGTTGGGCGAGCAGTACGTC. It yields the protein CASRLWGTGLGEQYV.

J is TRBJ1-1 and V is TRBV6-5, with TRBD1 as a possible D gene (5 bases). V was pared by 2 bases and J by 4 bases, with 11 bases between. CDR1 and CDR2 (germline): MNHEY, SVGAGI. The CDR3 covers 14 residues. CDR3 DNA sequence: TGTGCCAGCAGTTACCCACTCCAGGGCACTGAAGCTTTCTTT. Residues: CASSYPLQGTEAFF.

This clone has just a few counts. The rearrangement links TRBV6-5 to TRBJ1-5, with D unresolved. Trimming removed 2 bases at V and 2 bases at J, with 13 bases between. CDR1 is MNHEY and CDR2 is SVGAGI in the germline V gene. This CDR3 contains 16 residues. CDR3: CASSYGLPRGNQPQHF. Written as DNA, the CDR3 is TGTGCCAGCAGTTACGGACTGCCGCGGGGCAATCAGCCCCAGCATTTT.

V and J are TRBV4-3 and TRBJ2-3, with a weak D call TRBD2 (6 bases). The length of the CDR3 is 15 residues. CDR1 LGHNA and CDR2 YSLEER come from the germline V gene. V gave up 0 bases and J gave up 4 bases, with 11 bases separating them. The CDR3 spells CASSQDWREADTQYF. Written as DNA, the CDR3 is TGCGCCAGCAGCCAAGATTGGAGGGAGGCAGATACGCAGTATTTT.

The rearrangement links TRBV5-6 to TRBJ1-1; no definite D call. CDR3 length equals 15 residues. V lost 4 bases and J lost 0, with 13 bases in between. Per the germline V gene, CDR1 is SGHDT and CDR2 is YYEEEE. The CDR3 sequence is CASSTRILMNTEAFF. The CDR3 nucleotides are TGTGCCAGCAGCACGAGAATCCTCATGAACACTGAAGCTTTCTTT.

The gene calls are TRBV7-8 and TRBJ2-7; D may be TRBD1 (6 bases). The CDR3 runs 15 residues. Trimming removed 0 bases from V and 0 bases from J, with 9 bases in between. Germline CDR1 reads SGHVS; CDR2 reads FQNEAQ. The CDR3: CASSLALGGSYEQYF. CDR3 nucleotide sequence: TGTGCCAGCAGCTTAGCTCTAGGGGGCTCCTACGAGCAGTACTTC.

This chain links TRBV28 with TRBJ2-3, with 10 nucleotides matching TRBD1. Germline CDR1 MDHEN, CDR2 SYDVKM. The CDR3 is made up of 15 amino acids. V was pared by 1 base and J by 5 bases, with 3 bases of the junction left unmatched. This CDR3 reads CASSLSDRGVDTQYF. DNA of the CDR3: TGTGCCAGCAGTTTATCGGACAGGGGGGTAGATACGCAGTATTTT.

A single count supports this clone. The gene calls are TRBV3-1 (or the pseudogene TRBV3-2) and TRBJ1-4; 8 positions match TRBD1. The germline V gene has CDR1 LGHDT and CDR2 YNNKEL (reference sequence). CDR3 size: 17 residues. The V and J ends lost 1 base and 0 bases, in that order; junction bases with no gene match: 4. The CDR3 DNA reads TGTGCCAGCAGCCAAGCGACAGGGGCCGCAACTAATGAAAAACTGTTTTTT. This encodes CASSQATGAATNEKLFF.

The CDR3 region is CAWSRIHAGNTIYF. The CDR3, as DNA: TGTGCCTGGAGCAGGATCCATGCTGGAAACACCATATATTTT. This chain joins TRBV30 and TRBJ1-3, with D unclear. V was shortened by 3 bases and J by 2 bases, with 11 bases between the two germline ends. The V gene's germline CDR1 is GTSNPN and CDR2 SVGIG (reference sequence). The CDR3 is made up of 14 amino acids.

This clone was picked up a small number of times. This chain links TRBV6-2 or TRBV6-3 with TRBJ1-2, with 10 positions matching TRBD1. Germline loops: CDR1 MNHEY, CDR2 SVGEGT. J was trimmed by 0 bases and V by 5 bases; bases with no gene match: 9. This CDR3 contains 17 residues. The CDR3 here is CASSHGTGVPTNYGYTF. CDR3 in DNA: TGTGCCAGCAGTCACGGGACAGGGGTCCCAACTAACTATGGCTACACCTTC.

A few counts support this clone. V is TRBV4-3 and J is TRBJ1-1, with unresolved D. Germline CDR1 is LGHNA and CDR2 is YSLEER. Trimming pared 0 bases from V and 1 base from J, leaving 9 bases between. The CDR3 contains 15 residues. The CDR3 nucleotides read TGCGCCAGCAGCCAAGAGTCGTGGAGGAACACTGAAGCTTTCTTT. This encodes CASSQESWRNTEAFF.